A single sample gave rise to the 32 T cell receptor beta chains below, sequenced in a study of Ad26.COV2.S vaccination and SARS-CoV-2 variants. Sequenced by immunoSEQ multiplex PCR; TCRdb stores in-frame clones only, minus some. The top ten hold 7.4% of the sample, which has 380,000 or so clones, approximately 83% seen once. The treatment is: roughly 20 received Ad26.COV2.S at low or high dose, single or two shots; roughly five received placebo; per-sample allocation not given. Samples analyzed were those drawn on day 63 after the first vaccine or placebo injection. Sequenced material: peripheral blood, taken in a trial of Ad26.COV2.S vaccine versus placebo. These receptors all stem from a person between 18 and 60 years old who received the Ad26.COV2.S COVID-19 vaccine or a placebo.

This clone was picked up a small number of times. The chain links TRBV7-9 to TRBJ2-2; D perhaps matches TRBD2 (5 bases). CDR1 SEHNR and CDR2 FQNEAQ come from the germline V gene (reference sequence). This CDR3 is 14 amino acids long. V lost 1 base and J 6 bases, leaving 9 bases between the germline ends. CDR3 DNA sequence: TGTGCCAGCAGCTTAGTTGGCGGGTCCGGGGAGCTGTTTTTT. This codes for CASSLVGGSGELFF.

The chain employs TRBV13 and TRBJ1-1, with D tentatively TRBD1 (6 bases). V was pared by 0 bases and J by 9 bases, with 11 bases between. Germline CDR1 is PRHDT and CDR2 is FYEKMQ (reference sequence). CDR3 length equals 13 residues. CDR3 sequence reads: CASSLGRQGKAFF. The CDR3 nucleotides are TGTGCCAGCAGCTTAGGCAGGCAGGGGAAAGCTTTCTTT.

This clone was picked up one time. This sequence joins TRBV7-9 and TRBJ2-7, with 12 bases that match TRBD2. Losses at the gene ends were 0 bases for V and 6 bases for J; bases not matched to a gene: 6. Germline V gene lookup returns CDR1 SEHNR and CDR2 FQNEAQ (reference sequence). This CDR3 region has 16 residues. CDR3 region: CASSLALAGGLGEQYF. DNA for the CDR3: TGTGCCAGCAGCTTAGCCCTAGCGGGGGGGCTTGGCGAGCAGTACTTC.

The V call is TRBV12-3 or TRBV12-4, the J call TRBJ1-2, with TRBD1 matching over 7 bases. V shed 6 bases, J shed 4 bases, and the junction held 5 bases outside the gene matches. This CDR3 region has 13 residues. CDR3 loop: CASSRGQSYGYTF. The CDR3 coding sequence is TGTGCCAGCAGCCGGGGACAGTCCTATGGCTACACCTTC.

This chain joins TRBV9 and TRBJ1-5; the D is unclear. Per germline, CDR1 SGDLS and CDR2 YYNGEE. The CDR3 is made up of 14 amino acids. V lost 3 bases and J lost 0, with 7 bases in between. The CDR3 coding sequence is TGTGCCAGCAGCGGACCAAATAGCAATCAGCCCCAGCATTTT. Protein product: CASSGPNSNQPQHF.

V usage is TRBV4-2 and J usage is TRBJ2-3; D uncertain. V was trimmed by 3 bases and J by 6 bases, leaving 7 bases between them. The germline V gene has CDR1 LGHNA and CDR2 YNFKEQ. The CDR3 covers 12 residues. The CDR3 DNA is TGTGCCAGCAGCCAGAAACAGGATACGCAGTATTTT. This sequence encodes CASSQKQDTQYF.

The chain employs TRBV5-5 and TRBJ1-2, with D unresolved. V dropped 4 bases and J dropped 4 bases, with 11 bases sitting between them. Germline lookup yields CDR1 SGHKS and CDR2 YYEKEE (reference sequence). The CDR3 contains 13 residues. This CDR3 reads CASSPNTGYGYTF. DNA for the CDR3: TGTGCCAGCAGCCCGAATACTGGCTATGGCTACACCTTC.

The chain is built from TRBV19 and TRBJ2-3; D is possibly TRBD1 or TRBD2 (5 bases each). CDR3 length equals 13 residues. With 4 bases removed from V and 3 bases from J, the gap between germline ends came to 8 bases. The germline gives CDR1 LNHDA, CDR2 SQIVND (reference sequence). The chain's CDR3 is CASSRWGTDTQYF. For the CDR3, the DNA is TGTGCCAGTAGTAGGTGGGGGACAGATACGCAGTATTTT. The complete variable domain, with remaining parts taken from reference TRBV19 and TRBJ2-3, reads DGGITQSPKYLFRKEGQNVTLSCEQNLNHDAMYWYRQDPGQGLRLIYYSQIVNDFQKGDIAEGYSVSREKKESFPLTVTSAQKNPTAFYLCASSRWGTDTQYFGPGTRLTVL.

Concerning this clone: The identical CDR3 is also encoded by other nucleotide sequences in the sample. V is TRBV25-1 and J is TRBJ2-5; the match to TRBD2 covers 9 bases. The CDR3 is made up of 16 amino acids. The germline V gene encodes CDR1 MGHDK and CDR2 SYGVNS. Trimming cost V 1 base and J 2 bases; bases outside gene matches: 5. This CDR3 reads CASSESLAGGQETQYF. CDR3 in DNA: TGTGCCAGCAGTGAATCCCTTGCGGGGGGGCAAGAGACCCAGTACTTC.

The chain links TRBV7-2 to TRBJ1-1; a possible D gene is TRBD1 (6 bases). CDR3 length equals 13 residues. In germline, CDR1 is SGHTA, CDR2 FQGNSA. Trimming cost V 5 bases and J 1 base, with 8 bases left between them. The CDR3 here is CASSGQQNTEAFF. CDR3 sequence (DNA): TGTGCCAGCAGCGGACAGCAGAACACTGAAGCTTTCTTT.

The CDR3 protein is CASSLGYGSRSHEQYF. The DNA of the CDR3 is TGTGCCAGCAGCTTAGGTTACGGGAGTAGGTCCCACGAGCAGTACTTC. The V gene is TRBV7-6, the J gene TRBJ2-7, with D possibly being TRBD2 (6 bases). The germline CDR1 and CDR2 sequences are SGHVS and FNYEAQ. Trimming took 1 base from V and 5 from J, leaving 18 bases between them. The length of the CDR3 is 16 residues.

The J gene is TRBJ2-1, the V gene TRBV27; 12 bases align to TRBD2. V dropped 6 bases and J dropped 6; count of bases not matched to a gene: 3. The CDR3 loop spans 14 amino acids. Germline CDR1 MNHEY, CDR2 SMNVEV (reference sequence). The CDR3 nucleotides read TGTGCCAGCAGCCTAGCGGGGGGGCCCAATGAGCAGTTCTTC. Translation gives CASSLAGGPNEQFF.

CDR3 amino acids: CATVRVPNTGELFF. The CDR3, as DNA: TGTGCCACCGTACGAGTTCCCAACACCGGGGAGCTGTTTTTT. This chain links TRBV24-1 with TRBJ2-2; D is undetermined. Germline V gene data show CDR1 as KGHDR and CDR2 as SFDVKD. CDR3 length: 14 residues. Trimming shortened V by 9 bases and J by 2 bases, and 12 bases separated the two germline ends.

The gene calls are TRBV5-5 and TRBJ1-1; maybe TRBD1 (6 bases). The CDR3 loop spans 15 amino acids. Per the germline V gene, CDR1 is SGHKS and CDR2 is YYEKEE (reference sequence). Trimming stripped 0 bases from V and 5 bases from J, with 14 bases between. The CDR3 protein is CASSLVGGRWTEAFF. CDR3 nucleotide sequence: TGTGCCAGCAGCTTGGTGGGGGGGCGATGGACTGAAGCTTTCTTT. The whole variable domain, filled in from reference TRBV5-5 and TRBJ1-1, reads DAGVTQSPTHLIKTRGQQVTLRCSPISGHKSVSWYQQVLGQGPQFIFQYYEKEERGRGNFPDRFSARQFPNYSSELNVNALLLGDSALYLCASSLVGGRWTEAFFGQGTRLTVV.

There are a few counts of this clone. J is TRBJ1-4 and V is TRBV5-6; weak D call: TRBD1 (5 bases). V gave up 0 bases and J gave up 13 bases, with 25 bases separating them. The germline CDR1 and CDR2 sequences are SGHDT and YYEEEE. The CDR3 consists of 17 residues. CDR3 loop: CASSLGFRPTAGRGLFF. CDR3 bases: TGTGCCAGCAGCTTGGGTTTCCGTCCGACAGCCGGTCGGGGACTGTTTTTT. Looking up the rest from reference TRBV5-6 and TRBJ1-4 gives the full variable domain: DAGVTQSPTHLIKTRGQQVTLRCSPKSGHDTVSWYQQALGQGPQFIFQYYEEEERQRGNFPDRFSGHQFPNYSSELNVNALLLGDSALYLCASSLGFRPTAGRGLFFGSGTQLSVL.

The chain links TRBV2 to TRBJ1-2, with 7 bases fitting TRBD1. Germline-derived CDR1 and CDR2 are SNHLY and FYNNEI. CDR3 length equals 15 residues. The ends lost 8 bases at V and 1 base at J; junction bases unmatched: 10. CDR3 in amino acids: CASGDRDRLNYGYTF. In DNA, the CDR3 is TGTGCCAGCGGCGACCGGGACAGACTTAACTATGGCTACACCTTC.

V is TRBV11-3 and J is TRBJ1-1; D gene unclear. CDR1 is SGHNT, CDR2 YENEEA, per germline. V gave up 0 bases and J gave up 6 bases, with 8 bases separating them. The CDR3 contains 13 residues. CDR3 sequence reads: CASSLDIGSEAFF. The CDR3 DNA follows: TGTGCCAGCAGCTTAGACATCGGTTCTGAAGCTTTCTTT.

The J gene is TRBJ2-7, the V gene TRBV10-3; D possibly uses TRBD1 or TRBD2 (5 bases each). Germline loops: CDR1 ENHRY, CDR2 SYGVKD. The CDR3 totals 12 residues. V was shortened by 7 bases and J by 4 bases, with 11 bases between the two germline ends. The CDR3 reads CAITRGGYEQYF. DNA for the CDR3: TGTGCCATCACCCGGGGCGGGTACGAGCAGTACTTC.

The V call is TRBV27, the J call TRBJ2-7; D may be TRBD1 (6 bases). Trimming took 6 bases from V and 0 from J, leaving 15 bases between them. CDR1 MNHEY and CDR2 SMNVEV come from the germline V gene (reference sequence). This CDR3 has 15 residues. The CDR3 protein is CASSRVRGSSYEQYF. The CDR3 bases are TGTGCCAGCAGCCGGGTGAGGGGGAGCTCCTACGAGCAGTACTTC.

As DNA, the CDR3 is TGTGCCAGCACCGACAGTTTCTATGGCTACACCTTC. Translation gives CASTDSFYGYTF. The chain has TRBV25-1 and TRBJ1-2, with D perhaps TRBD1 (5 bases). CDR3 length: 12 residues. V lost 7 bases and J lost 4, with 10 bases in between. Germline values: CDR1 MGHDK, CDR2 SYGVNS.

This clone was counted between two and nine times. V usage is TRBV6-5 and J usage is TRBJ2-7; 9 nucleotides align to TRBD1. CDR3 length: 15 residues. V trimming: 4 bases; J trimming: 1 base; junction bases outside the gene matches: 5. Germline lookup yields CDR1 MNHEY and CDR2 SVGAGI. DNA for the CDR3: TGTGCCAGCAGTTCCCAGGGGACAGGGTCCTACGAGCAGTACTTC. This translates into CASSSQGTGSYEQYF.

The rearrangement uses TRBV7-6 and TRBJ2-3; 9 bases fit TRBD2. CDR1 and CDR2 (germline): SGHVS, FNYEAQ. Trimming at V came to 4 bases and at J to 7 bases, leaving 18 bases not matched to a gene. The CDR3 loop spans 18 amino acids. CDR3 region: CASSSKGASGTRRYTQYF. Here the CDR3 DNA reads TGTGCCAGCAGCTCAAAGGGGGCTAGCGGGACGAGGAGATATACGCAGTATTTT.

This clone was seen a single time. The CDR3 coding sequence is TGTGCCAGCAGCCCTACCCCGACCGGGACAGCTGCCGACTACGAGCAGTACTTC. Its protein product is CASSPTPTGTAADYEQYF. V gene TRBV11-2 combines with J gene TRBJ2-7, with 7 bases aligning to TRBD1. CDR1 and CDR2 from the germline V gene are SGHAT and FQNNGV. The CDR3 length is 18 residues. V was pared by 5 bases and J by 3 bases, with 19 bases of the junction left unmatched.

The sample holds many counts of this clone. The sample carries other DNA sequences with the same CDR3. This sequence joins TRBV6-5 and TRBJ1-5; TRBD1 is a possible D gene (5 bases). Trimming left V 7 bases short and J 7 bases short, with 17 bases between. Germline CDR1 MNHEY, CDR2 SVGAGI. The CDR3 has 14 residues. CDR3 sequence reads: CASTPPGGGQPQHF. Here the CDR3 DNA reads TGTGCCAGCACCCCACCGGGGGGGGGACAGCCCCAGCATTTT.

J is TRBJ1-1 and V is TRBV7-2; D not certain. Germline V gene sequence: CDR1 SGHTA, CDR2 FQGNSA. Trimming cost V 2 bases and J 0 bases, with 7 bases left between them. The CDR3 length is 14 residues. The CDR3 DNA reads as TGTGCCAGCAGCTTACAAGGAATGAACACTGAAGCTTTCTTT. Amino acid sequence: CASSLQGMNTEAFF.

The gene calls are TRBV11-2 and TRBJ2-6; maybe TRBD2 (5 bases). CDR3 length equals 15 residues. The V gene's germline CDR1 is SGHAT and CDR2 FQNNGV. V lost 0 bases and J 2 bases, leaving 5 bases between the germline ends. The CDR3: CASSLERAGANVLTF. DNA for the CDR3: TGTGCCAGCAGCTTAGAGAGGGCTGGGGCCAACGTCCTGACTTTC.

This chain connects TRBV18 to TRBJ1-2; D is undetermined. The CDR3 is 13 residues long. V was cut by 3 bases and J by 4 bases, with 9 bases left in between. Per germline, CDR1 KGHSH and CDR2 LQKENI. This CDR3 reads CASSPQKTYGYTF. CDR3 DNA: TGTGCCAGCTCACCGCAGAAGACCTATGGCTACACCTTC.

This chain uses TRBV20-1 with TRBJ1-6, with TRBD1 as a possible D gene (5 bases). CDR1 is DFQATT, CDR2 SNEGSKA, per germline (reference sequence). This CDR3 has 11 residues. Trimming took off 3 bases at V and 12 bases at J, with 9 bases between the two ends. The CDR3 region has the DNA TGCAGTGCTAGGAGCGGGGGACCCCTCCACTTT. This codes for CSARSGGPLHF.

The chain couples TRBV28 to TRBJ2-7; 11 bases align to TRBD1. The length of the CDR3 is 15 residues. Germline V gene lookup returns CDR1 MDHEN and CDR2 SYDVKM. Trimming took 7 bases from V and 1 from J; bases not matched to a gene: 6. The CDR3 region has the DNA TGTGCCAGCAAGCGGGACAGGGGGTTTTCCTACGAGCAGTACTTC. Translated: CASKRDRGFSYEQYF.

Only a few counts were recorded for this clone. The gene calls are TRBV5-4 and TRBJ2-7, with 8 bases lining up with TRBD1. The germline V gene has CDR1 SGHNT and CDR2 YYREEE (reference sequence). The CDR3 consists of 13 residues. V dropped 2 bases and J dropped 2; count of bases not matched to a gene: 0. Here the CDR3 DNA reads TGTGCCAGCAGCTTCAGGGGGCCCTACGAGCAGTACTTC. This gives the protein CASSFRGPYEQYF.

This clone showed up just once. The chain couples TRBV6-4 to TRBJ2-2; D tentatively fits TRBD1 or TRBD2 (5 bases each). With 8 bases removed from V and 6 bases from J, the gap between germline ends came to 19 bases. Germline lookup yields CDR1 MRHNA and CDR2 SNTAGT. The CDR3 is made up of 15 amino acids. The CDR3 DNA reads TGTGCCAGCGGGCAGGGAGACCCGACTTCCGGGGAGCTGTTTTTT. Protein product: CASGQGDPTSGELFF.

The chain carries TRBV19 and TRBJ2-1; 9 bases agree with TRBD2. J gave up 14 bases and V 4 bases, and 6 bases lay outside the gene matches. Germline CDR1 is LNHDA and CDR2 is SQIVND (reference sequence). This CDR3 contains 12 residues. CDR3 sequence reads: CASSTAGGREFF. The CDR3 bases are TGTGCCAGTAGTACCGCGGGGGGGCGTGAGTTCTTC.